This entry features one T cell receptor (beta chain) sequence. What it binds is not known. The data derive from a study of T cell responses to AZD1222 COVID-19 vaccine. The study's findings and limits: Vaccine-associated CD4 TCRs ranged over spike, dominating at 160-218 and 743-854. There were repertoire samples only from the period after the peak T cell response. Spike-specific TCR depth and breadth grew after two AZD1222 doses.

This CDR3 is 15 amino acids long. Assay used: immunoSEQ multiplex PCR; TCRdb lists only in-frame clones, some missing. The sample comprises more than 75,000 clones, 89% of which are singletons, and 1.6% rests with the top ten. Specimen: peripheral blood, collected on day 0 of AZD1222 vaccination. The source of this sequence is an adult in good health. The V and J genes are TRBV21-1 and TRBJ2-7. TRBV21-1 is flagged as a pseudogene. CDR3 DNA sequence: TGTGCCAGCAGCAAATATGGGACGGACCACTACGAGCAGTACTTC. It specifies CASSKYGTDHYEQYF.